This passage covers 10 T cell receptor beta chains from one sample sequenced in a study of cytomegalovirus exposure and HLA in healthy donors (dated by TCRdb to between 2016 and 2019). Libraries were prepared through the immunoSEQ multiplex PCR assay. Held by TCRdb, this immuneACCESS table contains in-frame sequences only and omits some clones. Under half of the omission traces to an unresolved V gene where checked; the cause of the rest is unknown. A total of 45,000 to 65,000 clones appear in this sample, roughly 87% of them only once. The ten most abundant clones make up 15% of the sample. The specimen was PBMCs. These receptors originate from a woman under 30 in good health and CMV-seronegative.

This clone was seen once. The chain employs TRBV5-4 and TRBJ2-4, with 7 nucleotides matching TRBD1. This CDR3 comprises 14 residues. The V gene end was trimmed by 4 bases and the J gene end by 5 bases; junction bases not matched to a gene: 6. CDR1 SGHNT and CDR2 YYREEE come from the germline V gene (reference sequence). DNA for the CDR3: TGTGCCAGCAGCGAGAGACAGGGCCAAAACATTCAGTACTTC. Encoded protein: CASSERQGQNIQYF.

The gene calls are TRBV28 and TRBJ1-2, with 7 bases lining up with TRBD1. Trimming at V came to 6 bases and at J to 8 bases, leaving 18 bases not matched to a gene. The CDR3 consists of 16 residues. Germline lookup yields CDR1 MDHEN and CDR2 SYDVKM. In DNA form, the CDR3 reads TGTGCCAGCAGACCTAACAGGGGCTCGAGGGCGTGGGGCTACACCTTC. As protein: CASRPNRGSRAWGYTF.

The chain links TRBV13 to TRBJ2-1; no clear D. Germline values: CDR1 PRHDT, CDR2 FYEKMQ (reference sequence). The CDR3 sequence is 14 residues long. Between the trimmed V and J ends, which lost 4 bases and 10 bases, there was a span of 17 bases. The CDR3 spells CASSSQTFDSEQFF. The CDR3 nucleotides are TGTGCCAGCAGCTCCCAGACCTTCGACTCAGAGCAGTTCTTC.

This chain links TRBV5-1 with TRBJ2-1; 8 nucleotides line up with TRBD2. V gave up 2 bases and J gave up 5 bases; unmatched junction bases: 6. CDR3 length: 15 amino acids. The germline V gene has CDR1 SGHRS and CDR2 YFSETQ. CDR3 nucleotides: TGCGCCAGCAGCTTTAGCGGGATCAGGAACAATGAGCAGTTCTTC. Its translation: CASSFSGIRNNEQFF.

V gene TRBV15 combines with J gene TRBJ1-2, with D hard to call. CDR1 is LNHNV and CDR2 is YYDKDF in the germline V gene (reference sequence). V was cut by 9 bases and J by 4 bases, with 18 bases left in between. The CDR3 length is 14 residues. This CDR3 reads CATLRGGRPYGYTF. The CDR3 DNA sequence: TGTGCCACTTTGCGGGGTGGTCGCCCCTATGGCTACACCTTC. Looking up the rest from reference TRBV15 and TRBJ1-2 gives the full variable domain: DAMVIQNPRYQVTQFGKPVTLSCSQTLNHNVMYWYQQKSSQAPKLLFHYYDKDFNNEADTPDNFQSRRPNTSFCFLDIRSPGLGDTAMYLCATLRGGRPYGYTFGSGTRLTVV.

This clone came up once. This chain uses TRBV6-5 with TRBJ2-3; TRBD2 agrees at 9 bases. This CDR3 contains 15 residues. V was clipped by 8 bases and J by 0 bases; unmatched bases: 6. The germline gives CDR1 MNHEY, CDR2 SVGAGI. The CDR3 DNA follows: TGTGCCAGCTGCCAGCGGGAGGATAGCACAGATACGCAGTATTTT. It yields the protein CASCQREDSTDTQYF.

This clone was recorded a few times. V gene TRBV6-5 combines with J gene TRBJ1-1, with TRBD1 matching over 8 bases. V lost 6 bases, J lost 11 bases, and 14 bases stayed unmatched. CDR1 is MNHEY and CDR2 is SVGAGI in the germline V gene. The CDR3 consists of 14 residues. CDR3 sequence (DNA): TGTGCCAGCAGCCTTCGACAGGGGAGGGGAAATGCTTTCTTT. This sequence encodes CASSLRQGRGNAFF.

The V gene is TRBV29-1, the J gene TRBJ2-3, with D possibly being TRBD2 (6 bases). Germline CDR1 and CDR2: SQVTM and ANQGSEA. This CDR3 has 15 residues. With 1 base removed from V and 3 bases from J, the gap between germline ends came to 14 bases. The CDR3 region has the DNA TGCAGCGTTGAAGGTGGCGGGATAGGTACAGATACGCAGTATTTT. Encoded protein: CSVEGGGIGTDTQYF.

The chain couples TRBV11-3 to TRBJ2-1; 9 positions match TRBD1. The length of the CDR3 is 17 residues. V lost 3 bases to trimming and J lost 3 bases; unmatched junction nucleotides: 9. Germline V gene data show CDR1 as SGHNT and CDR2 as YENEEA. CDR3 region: CASSFDRMGQGYNEQFF. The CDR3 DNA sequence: TGTGCCAGCAGCTTTGACCGTATGGGACAGGGCTACAATGAGCAGTTCTTC. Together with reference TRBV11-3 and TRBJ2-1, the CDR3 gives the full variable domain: EAGVVQSPRYKIIEKKQPVAFWCNPISGHNTLYWYLQNLGQGPELLIRYENEEAVDDSQLPKDRFSAERLKGVDSTLKIQPAELGDSAVYLCASSFDRMGQGYNEQFFGPGTRLTVL.

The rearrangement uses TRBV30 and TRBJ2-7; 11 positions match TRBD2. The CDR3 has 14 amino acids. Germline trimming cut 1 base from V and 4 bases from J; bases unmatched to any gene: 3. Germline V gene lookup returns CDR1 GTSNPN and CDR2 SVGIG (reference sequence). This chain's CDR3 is CAWSEGLAVYEQYF. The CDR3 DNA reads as TGTGCCTGGAGTGAGGGACTAGCGGTATACGAGCAGTACTTC.